This T cell receptor beta chain was identified during a study of technical replicates of blood from a handful of donors (dated by TCRdb to 2016 to 2017). This clone was recorded a few times. The clone's antigen remains unknown. No qualities accompany the bases; no much larger clone lies one base away. Unmatched junction bases come to 10, with V trimmed by 6 bases and J by 4 bases. The germline V gene supplies CDR1 SGHAT and CDR2 FQNNGV. The CDR3 runs 15 amino acids, cysteine and phenylalanine included. This entry keeps only the CDR3 DNA: 45 bases, framed from base 1. The library was built by means of the immunoSEQ multiplex PCR assay. TCRdb obtained this table from immuneACCESS and retained in-frame rearrangements with V and J assigned. These tables miss some clones; where compared with another copy, unresolved V genes account for less than half of the shortfall, and the remainder is unexplained. In this sample the table shows 75,000 to 95,000 clones, 95% to 97% of which occur a single time. The ten largest clonotypes hold about 0.38% of the sample.

The sequencing input was T cells isolated from PBMCs. Recombination linked TRBV11-2 to TRBJ2-7; a stretch of 9 junction bases matches TRBD1. This TCR was sampled from a human donor in good health. The bases are TGTGCCAGCAGGGGACCGGGACAGGGTCTTTACGAGCAGTACTTC. Translated, this is CASRGPGQGLYEQYF.